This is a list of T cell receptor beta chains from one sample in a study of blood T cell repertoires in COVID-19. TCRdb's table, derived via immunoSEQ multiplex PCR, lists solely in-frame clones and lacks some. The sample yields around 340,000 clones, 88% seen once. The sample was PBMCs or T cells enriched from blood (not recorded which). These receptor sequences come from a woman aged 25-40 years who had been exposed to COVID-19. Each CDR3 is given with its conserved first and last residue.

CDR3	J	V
CASSVQGVNTEAFF	TRBJ1-1	TRBV19
CASSATGGADTQYF	TRBJ2-3	TRBV7-3
CASSARQDLHYEQYF	TRBJ2-7	TRBV11-3
CASSPAGVNTEAFF	TRBJ1-1	TRBV11-3
CATSRDTTGGNSPLHF	TRBJ1-6	TRBV15
CASSFSRGGYEQYF	TRBJ2-7	TRBV2
CASSFLRTSGRWTDTQYF	TRBJ2-3	TRBV28
CASSSGTGPYEQYF	TRBJ2-7	TRBV3-1/TRBV3-2
CASSIRPGGAYGYTF	TRBJ1-2	TRBV6-5
CASSRTSGRVHEQYF	TRBJ2-7	TRBV5-1
CASSEAINEQFF	TRBJ2-1	TRBV25-1
CASSLASLTLTDTQYF	TRBJ2-3	TRBV5-1
CASRGDRGEQYF	TRBJ2-7	TRBV19
CASSLGLRAEETQYF	TRBJ2-5	TRBV3-1/TRBV3-2
CASSLTSDSEQYF	TRBJ2-7	TRBV5-1
CASSLLAGSYEQYF	TRBJ2-7	TRBV5-8
CASSTWGTGVSGNTIYF	TRBJ1-3	TRBV7-2
CASSKGIGRGLETQYF	TRBJ2-5	TRBV21-1
CASSSTSSGQTPGELFF	TRBJ2-2	TRBV18
CASSFFGEQYF	TRBJ2-7	TRBV7-9
CASSVRDRDVAGELFF	TRBJ2-2	TRBV21-1
CASRRGADSSYNEQFF	TRBJ2-1	TRBV2
CASSPQRTGTGAGNTIYF	TRBJ1-3	TRBV18
CASSSRDRGNYGYTF	TRBJ1-2	TRBV11-2
CASRERQGIDNEQFF	TRBJ2-1	TRBV2
CASSTQDRATLAGVSDTQYF	TRBJ2-3	TRBV19
CASSTDGQFWDTQYF	TRBJ2-3	TRBV28
CASKPGISSLKAFF	TRBJ1-1	TRBV19
CASSMGTGMSPLHF	TRBJ1-6	TRBV6-5